The present T cell receptor beta chain was sequenced within a study of blood T cell repertoires in COVID-19. Study in general: PBMCs, B-cell-depleted T cells, or T cells provided the cDNA or gDNA that made up the material.

In the original analysis: Amplification of reference gene primers was used by the study to estimate nucleated cell counts. Using immunoSEQ multiplex PCR, the repertoire was profiled, and TCRdb retains in-frame clones only, with some absent. V, J and clone size are those of that table, while D and trimming were read from the DNA. The sample lists approximately 100,000 clones, approximately 85% occurring once. From germline, CDR1 is LNHDA and CDR2 SQIVND (reference sequence). The CDR3 has 14 residues. V dropped 7 bases and J dropped 9; count of bases not matched to a gene: 12. The chain carries TRBV19 and TRBJ2-1; 7 bases line up with TRBD1. This sequence was found in a human donor in a cohort sampled during active COVID-19. Material for sequencing was peripheral blood. The CDR3 DNA is TGTGCCAGTACCGACAGGGTGAGGGCCATTGAGCAGTTCTTC. It yields the protein CASTDRVRAIEQFF. Using reference TRBV19 and TRBJ2-1 for the parts outside the CDR3, the full variable domain is DGGITQSPKYLFRKEGQNVTLSCEQNLNHDAMYWYRQDPGQGLRLIYYSQIVNDFQKGDIAEGYSVSREKKESFPLTVTSAQKNPTAFYLCASTDRVRAIEQFFGPGTRLTVL.